This T cell receptor beta chain was documented in a study of neurological immune-mediated disorders. General study findings and limits: HTLV-1-associated myelopathy showed the most TCR clonal expansion; multiple sclerosis the least, below healthy controls.

The CDR3 runs to 14 residues. Trimming pared 6 bases from V and 1 base from J, leaving 13 bases between. Per germline, CDR1 SQVTM and CDR2 ANQGSEA. The cDNA came from 5'RACE, which used 10-nucleotide random UMIs. TCRdb fed the 5' RACE reads into MiXCR, producing one record per CDR3 protein. The data show some 38,000 distinct CDR3 sequences, 8.5% to 14% seen once. In its sample, this clonotype was seen many times. As yet, its antigen is unknown. Time point specified: technical triplicate 1. The unsorted libraries originated from 2 million PBMCs kept at -80 C. The TCR sequence derives from a man aged 55-75 years with HTLV-1-associated myelopathy (HAM/TSP). J is TRBJ2-1 and V is TRBV29-1; D perhaps matches TRBD1 (6 bases). The sequencing input was PBMCs. The CDR3 nucleotides read TGCAGCGTCTACAGGGATAATTCCTACAATGAGCAGTTCTTC. As protein: CSVYRDNSYNEQFF.